This TCR beta chain was sequenced for a study of T cells in Graves' hyperthyroidism and ophthalmopathy. Findings and limits, study-wide: Stable hyperthyroidism was told apart from ophthalmopathy by a model built on 13 V-J features.

Comment on this clonotype: Its antigen is currently unknown.

Amplified TCR beta CDR3 regions derived from RNA transcripts. RT-PCR in the first round (using the HTBI primer set) targeted the TCR CDR3. TCRdb fed the multiplex PCR reads into MiXCR, producing one record per CDR3 protein. The sample contains fewer than 500,000 distinct CDR3 sequences, around 15% of which appear only once. This clonotype was sampled from a man aged 18-30 years with Graves' ophthalmopathy. The sample consisted of blood.

CDR3 loop: CSAPDRNTGELFF. The CDR3 nucleotides are TGCAGTGCCCCAGACAGGAACACCGGGGAGCTGTTTTTT. The chain combines TRBV20-1 with TRBJ2-2; TRBD1 might be the D (5 bases). Trimming cost V 6 bases and J 1 base, with 9 bases left between them. Germline loops: CDR1 DFQATT, CDR2 SNEGSKA (reference sequence). CDR3 length: 13 residues.